This T cell receptor (beta chain) was identified in a study of T cell responses to AZD1222 COVID-19 vaccine. Background on the study: Some second doses came at about 4 weeks and others at about 12 weeks; these were pooled.

On this clone itself: Its matching antigen is unknown.

The CDR3 runs 13 residues. V was shortened by 3 bases and J by 0 bases, with 8 bases between the two germline ends. Germline CDR1 reads SQVTM; CDR2 reads ANQGSEA. Study-wide findings and caveats: Of the AZD1222 recipients, only six or seven were seropositive at baseline.

Method: immunoSEQ multiplex PCR; TCRdb's copy keeps in-frame clones and lacks some. The sample lists approximately 180,000 clones, around 88% seen once, with around 8% in the top ten. The chain combines TRBV29-1 with TRBJ1-1, with D tentatively TRBD1 (6 bases). This receptor was taken from an adult in good health. This material consisted of peripheral blood, taken on day 0 of AZD1222 vaccination. CDR3 amino acids: CSVDGQMNTEAFF. CDR3 DNA: TGCAGCGTTGATGGACAGATGAACACTGAAGCTTTCTTT.